This paragraph reports one T cell receptor beta chain. Sequencing was performed with immunoSEQ multiplex PCR; in TCRdb, only in-frame clones are kept and a portion is missing. The table has roughly 170,000 clones, around nine tenths seen once. Trimming at V came to 3 bases and at J to 6 bases, leaving 5 bases not matched to a gene. Germline assignment: CDR1 SGHDN and CDR2 FVKESK. This CDR3 comprises 13 residues. This sample was taken from a study of blood T cell repertoires in COVID-19. Sequences were obtained from peripheral blood. The receptor comes from an older woman with COVID-19, enrolled during active disease. V gene TRBV14 combines with J gene TRBJ2-7; 7 bases line up with TRBD1. The CDR3 here is CASSQENRGEQYF. The CDR3 DNA sequence: TGTGCCAGCAGCCAGGAGAACAGGGGCGAGCAGTACTTC. The variable domain in full, with the rest retrieved from reference TRBV14 and TRBJ2-7, is EAGVTQFPSHSVIEKGQTVTLRCDPISGHDNLYWYRRVMGKEIKFLLHFVKESKQDESGMPNNRFLAERTGGTYSTLKVQPAELEDSGVYFCASSQENRGEQYFGPGTRLTVT.